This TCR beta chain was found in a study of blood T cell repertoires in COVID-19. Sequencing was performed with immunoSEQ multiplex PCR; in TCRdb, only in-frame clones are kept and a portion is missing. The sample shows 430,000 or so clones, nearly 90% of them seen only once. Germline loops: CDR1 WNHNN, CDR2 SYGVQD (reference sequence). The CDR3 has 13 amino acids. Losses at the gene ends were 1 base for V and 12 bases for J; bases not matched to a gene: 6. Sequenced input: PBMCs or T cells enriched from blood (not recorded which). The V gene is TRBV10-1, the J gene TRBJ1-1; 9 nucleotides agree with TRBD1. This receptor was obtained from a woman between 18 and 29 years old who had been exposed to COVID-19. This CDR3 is CASSEFTGGKTFF. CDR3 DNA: TGCGCCAGCAGTGAGTTCACAGGGGGCAAGACTTTCTTT.